This is a list of T cell receptor beta chains from one sample in a study of T cell repertoires in cytomegalovirus infection. TCRdb reanalysed the reads using MiXCR and keeps one entry per CDR3 protein. The sample lists roughly 990,000 distinct CDR3 sequences; roughly 30% were seen once. The antigens these receptors bind are not known. The input for sequencing was cultured CD8+ T cells from PBMCs, taken from culture after CMV antigen stimulation. The source of these receptors is a human donor in good health (CMV status not recorded). Some clones in this sample may be carry-over from other donors' samples. Both conserved end residues are part of each CDR3. Clone size is stated in some rows and not others, as once, few, many or a class when expanded.

abundance,v_gene,CDR3aa
.,TRBV7-3,CASSSVGQGSDTQYF
many,TRBV7-9,CASSSQGARVRETQYF
.,TRBV27,CASSLGRATTEAYF
.,TRBV6-2/TRBV6-3,CASSYSAQSSYNEQFF
many,TRBV7-8,CASSPIGNLLGASYNEQFF
many,TRBV12-3/TRBV12-4,CASRVQGAQPQHF
.,TRBV5-6,CASSLDGRVDHPQHF
.,TRBV12-3/TRBV12-4,CASSFEGVSNQPQHF
few,TRBV28,CASSTQAGGARGAKNIQYF
.,TRBV4-1,CASSQGAPRDGTYEQYF
.,TRBV6-1,CASSYWFTATTGELFF
.,TRBV5-5,CASSLGRGGDSNQPQHF
.,TRBV12-3/TRBV12-4,CASSPTPRDRRGFNEQFF
few,TRBV27,CASSLMGHPNTEAFF
many,TRBV7-9,CASSQVNEKLFF
few,TRBV7-6,CASSLPGGGNTIYF
.,TRBV5-4,CASSQEEVWSSYNEQFF